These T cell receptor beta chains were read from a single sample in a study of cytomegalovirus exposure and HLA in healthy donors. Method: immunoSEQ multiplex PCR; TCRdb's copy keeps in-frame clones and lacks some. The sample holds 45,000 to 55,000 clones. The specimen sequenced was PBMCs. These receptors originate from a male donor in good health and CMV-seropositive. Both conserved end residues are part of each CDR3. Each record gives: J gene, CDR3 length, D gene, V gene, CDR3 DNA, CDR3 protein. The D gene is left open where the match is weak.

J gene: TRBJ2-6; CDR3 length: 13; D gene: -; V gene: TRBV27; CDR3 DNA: TGTGCCAGCAGTTCTTCTGGGGCCAACGTCCTGACTTTC; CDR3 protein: CASSSSGANVLTF
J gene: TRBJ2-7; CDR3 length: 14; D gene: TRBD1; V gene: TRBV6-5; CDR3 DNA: TGTGCCAGCAGTTACTCGACAGGGGGCTACGAGCAGTACTTC; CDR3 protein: CASSYSTGGYEQYF
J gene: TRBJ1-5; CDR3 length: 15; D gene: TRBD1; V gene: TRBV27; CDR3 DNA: TGTGCCAGCAGTTCAGGGACAGGACTCAATCAGCCCCAGCATTTT; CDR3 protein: CASSSGTGLNQPQHF
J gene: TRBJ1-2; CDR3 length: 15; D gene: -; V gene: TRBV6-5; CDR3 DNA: TGTGCCAGCAGTAGCCCCTCCCAGGGGAACTATGGCTACACCTTC; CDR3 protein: CASSSPSQGNYGYTF
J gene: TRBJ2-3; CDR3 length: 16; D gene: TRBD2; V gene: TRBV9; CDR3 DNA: TGTGCCAGCAGCGTAGACAACGGGGGGGCCGGGGATACGCAGTATTTT; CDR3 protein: CASSVDNGGAGDTQYF
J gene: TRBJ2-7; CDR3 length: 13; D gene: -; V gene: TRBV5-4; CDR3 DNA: TGTGCCAGCAGCCAACAGGGTCTCGACGAGCAGTACTTC; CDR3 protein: CASSQQGLDEQYF
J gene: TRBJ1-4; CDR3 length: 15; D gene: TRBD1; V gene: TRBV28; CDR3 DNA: TGTGCCAGCAGCAGACCGGGACAGGGGGCGGAAAAACTGTTTTTT; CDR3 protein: CASSRPGQGAEKLFF
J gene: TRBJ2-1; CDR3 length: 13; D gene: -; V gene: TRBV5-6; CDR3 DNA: TGTGCCAGCAGCTTGGACAGCTACAATGAGCAGTTCTTC; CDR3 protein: CASSLDSYNEQFF
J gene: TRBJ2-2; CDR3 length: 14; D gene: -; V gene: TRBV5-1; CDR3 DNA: TGCGCCAGCAGCCTGGACAGCAACACCGGGGAGCTGTTTTTT; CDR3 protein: CASSLDSNTGELFF
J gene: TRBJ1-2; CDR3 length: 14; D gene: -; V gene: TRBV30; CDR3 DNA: TGTGCCTGGAGTAAAACCCTTTCAGGGGAAGGCTACACCTTC; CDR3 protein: CAWSKTLSGEGYTF
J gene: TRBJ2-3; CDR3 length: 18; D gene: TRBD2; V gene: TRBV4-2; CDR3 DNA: TGTGCCAGCAGCCAAGAGGGTACTAGCGGGGGGGGCTCAGATACGCAGTATTTT; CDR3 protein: CASSQEGTSGGGSDTQYF
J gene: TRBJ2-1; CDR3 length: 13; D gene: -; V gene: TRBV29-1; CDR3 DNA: TGCAGCGTTGCTACGGGACATCACAATGAGCAGTTCTTC; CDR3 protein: CSVATGHHNEQFF
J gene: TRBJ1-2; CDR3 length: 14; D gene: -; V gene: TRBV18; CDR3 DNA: TGTGCCAGCTCACCGGTCGGCCAGGACTATGGCTACACCTTC; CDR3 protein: CASSPVGQDYGYTF
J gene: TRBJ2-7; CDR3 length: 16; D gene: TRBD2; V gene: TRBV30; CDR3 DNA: TGTGCCTGGAGGATCAAGCGGGGGGCGCTACCCTACGAGCAGTACTTC; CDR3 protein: CAWRIKRGALPYEQYF
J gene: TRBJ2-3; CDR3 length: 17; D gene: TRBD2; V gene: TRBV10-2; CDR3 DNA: TGCGCCAGCAGGGAACCGGGACTAGCGGGGGCGGGAGATACGCAGTATTTT; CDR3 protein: CASREPGLAGAGDTQYF
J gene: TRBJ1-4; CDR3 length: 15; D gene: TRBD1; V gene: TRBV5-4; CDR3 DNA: TGTGCCAGCAGCCCGGAGACAGGGGCTAATGAAAAACTGTTTTTT; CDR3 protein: CASSPETGANEKLFF
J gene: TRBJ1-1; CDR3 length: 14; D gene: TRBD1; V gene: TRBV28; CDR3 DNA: TGTGCCAGCAGTTTACAGGGGGGTTGGACTGAAGCTTTCTTT; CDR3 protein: CASSLQGGWTEAFF
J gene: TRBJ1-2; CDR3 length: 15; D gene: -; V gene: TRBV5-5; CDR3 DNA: TGTGCCAGCAGGCCTGATACAGGGTCGTCTCGTGGCTACACCTTC; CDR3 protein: CASRPDTGSSRGYTF
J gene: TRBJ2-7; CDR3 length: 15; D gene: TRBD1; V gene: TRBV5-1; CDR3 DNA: TGCGCCAGCAGCTTGAAAGAGGGGGCTGTACACGAGCAGTACTTC; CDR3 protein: CASSLKEGAVHEQYF
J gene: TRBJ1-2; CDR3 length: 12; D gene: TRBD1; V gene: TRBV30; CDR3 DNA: TGTGCCTGGGGGCAGGGGGGAGTAGGCTACACCTTC; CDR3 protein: CAWGQGGVGYTF
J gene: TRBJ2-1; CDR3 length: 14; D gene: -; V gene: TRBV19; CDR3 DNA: TGTGCCAGTAGTATACGCGGGGCTTACAATGAGCAGTTCTTC; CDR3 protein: CASSIRGAYNEQFF
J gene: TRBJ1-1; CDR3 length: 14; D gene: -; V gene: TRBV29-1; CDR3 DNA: TGCAGCGTCACCCGAGGGGGGGGAAACACTGAAGCTTTCTTT; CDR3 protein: CSVTRGGGNTEAFF
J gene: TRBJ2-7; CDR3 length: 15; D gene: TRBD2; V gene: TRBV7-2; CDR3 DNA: TGTGCCAGCAGCTTAGTAGCGGGGGGGTTCTACGAGCAGTACTTC; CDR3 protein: CASSLVAGGFYEQYF
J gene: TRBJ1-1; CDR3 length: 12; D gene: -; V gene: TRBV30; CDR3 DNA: TGTGCCTGGAGTCATACAGGGAATAAGGCTTTCTTT; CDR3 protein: CAWSHTGNKAFF
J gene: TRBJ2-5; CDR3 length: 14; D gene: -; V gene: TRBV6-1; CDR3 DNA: TGTGCCAGCAGGGGGCAAGGGGCAAAAGAGACCCAGTACTTC; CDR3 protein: CASRGQGAKETQYF
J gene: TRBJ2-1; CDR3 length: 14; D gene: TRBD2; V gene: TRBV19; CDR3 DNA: TGTGCCAGCGGACTAGCAGTGAGCTCCAATGAGCAGTTCTTC; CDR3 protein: CASGLAVSSNEQFF
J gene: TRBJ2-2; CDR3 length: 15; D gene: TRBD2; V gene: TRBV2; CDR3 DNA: TGTGCCAGCAGTATCACCGGGACTAGGGCCGGGGAGCTGTTTTTT; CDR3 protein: CASSITGTRAGELFF
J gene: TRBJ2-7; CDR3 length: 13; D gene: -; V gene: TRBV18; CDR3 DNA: TGTGCCAGCTCACCGCGAAGCGGTTACGAGCAGTACTTC; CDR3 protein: CASSPRSGYEQYF
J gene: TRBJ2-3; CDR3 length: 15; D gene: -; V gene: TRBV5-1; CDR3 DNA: TGCGCCAGCAGCTTGGGGTCCACTCGCACAGATACGCAGTATTTT; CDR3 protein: CASSLGSTRTDTQYF